This TCR beta chain was sequenced for a study of CD8 T cells in ankylosing spondylitis. Study-wide points: Reported data indicate significant enrichment of disease-linked clones within matched ankylosing spondylitis synovial fluid. Clones linked to the disease showed a CD8+ phenotype. They occurred at relatively low frequencies in peripheral blood. It appeared that ankylosing spondylitis blood was characterized by a TCR beta motif of fewer than ten highly homologous variants.

Points on this clonotype: Its target is not known.

Construction of TCR beta libraries was performed using quantitative 5'-RACE with molecular barcodes. TCRdb called the 5' RACE reads again in MiXCR, with one record for every CDR3 protein. This table holds approximately 220,000 distinct CDR3 sequences, 20% to 30% found once. The germline V and J ends were trimmed by 4 bases and 6 bases, with 9 bases remaining between them. Germline CDR1 and CDR2: MNHNY and SVGAGI (reference sequence). The CDR3 loop spans 12 amino acids. This clonotype was obtained from a male donor with ankylosing spondylitis or in good health (not recorded which). The sequenced sample consisted of blood, either unsorted or a sorted T cell fraction (not recorded which). This chain joins TRBV6-6 and TRBJ1-2, with a possible D match to TRBD1 (5 bases). CDR3 nucleotide sequence: TGTGCCAGCAGTTCGGGGCCAGATGGCTACACCTTC. The encoded protein is CASSSGPDGYTF.